These T cell receptor beta chains were read from a single sample in a study of blood T cell repertoires in COVID-19. Some clones are missing from TCRdb's copy, which holds only in-frame ones; the method was immunoSEQ multiplex PCR. The table has 100,000 or so clones, about nine tenths seen once. What was sequenced was peripheral blood. These receptors all come from a man in his fifties or sixties with acute or convalescent COVID-19. CDR3s include the opening cysteine and the closing phenylalanine or tryptophan.

v_call	cdr3_aa
TRBV6-5	CASSSDRGAYEQYF
TRBV6-5	CASRPVTGGEAFF
TRBV3-1/TRBV3-2	CASSQFGREWHEQYF
TRBV5-1	CASQGNYGYTF
TRBV30	CAWSVSGTWNEQFF
TRBV6-5	CASRTDGDTQYF
TRBV5-1	CASSRGQGSGETQYF
TRBV5-4	CASSFSPGVSGNTIYF
TRBV24-1	CATSRNEGQPQHF
TRBV11-3	CASRRDRVANEKLFF
TRBV6-5	CASTIGRGGSPLHF
TRBV18	CASSPLDTEAFF
TRBV3-1/TRBV3-2	CASSQWGAGGPRNEQFF
TRBV14	CASSLGQGTEAFF
TRBV3-1/TRBV3-2	CASSQEWDRDTEAFF
TRBV21-1	CASSKERTGDEKLFF
TRBV18	CASSLGTSGSAVYEQYF
TRBV21-1	CASSKARDRVSEETQYF
TRBV7-3	CASSGSGSTDTQYF
TRBV12-5	CASGQHNTNYGYTF
TRBV29-1	CSVEGGGGAEAFF
TRBV13	CASSPPGGYSYNEQFF
TRBV18	CASSSKETQYF
TRBV28	CASSITGVYGYTF
TRBV19	CASSLVGGAGRITEAFF